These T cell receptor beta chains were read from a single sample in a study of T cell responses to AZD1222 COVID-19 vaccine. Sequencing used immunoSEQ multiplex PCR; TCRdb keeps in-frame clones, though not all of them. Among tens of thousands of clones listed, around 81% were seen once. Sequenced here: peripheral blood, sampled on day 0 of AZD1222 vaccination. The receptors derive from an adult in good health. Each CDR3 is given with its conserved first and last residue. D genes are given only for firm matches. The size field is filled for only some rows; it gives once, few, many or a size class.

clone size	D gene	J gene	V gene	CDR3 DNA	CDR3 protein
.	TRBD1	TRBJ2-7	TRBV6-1	TGTGCCAGCAGTGAAACCCCAGGGGGACGCTACGAGCAGTACTTC	CASSETPGGRYEQYF
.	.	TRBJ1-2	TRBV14	TGTGCCAGCAGCCAAGACGGCTATGGCTACACCTTC	CASSQDGYGYTF
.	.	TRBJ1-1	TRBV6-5	TGTGCCAGCAACACCGGCCCTCCAAGACATGAAGCTTTCTTT	CASNTGPPRHEAFF
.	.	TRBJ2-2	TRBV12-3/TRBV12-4	TGTGCCAGCAGTTCCCCCTCCACCGGGGAGCTGTTTTTT	CASSSPSTGELFF
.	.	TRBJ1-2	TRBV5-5	TGTGCCAGCAGCTTAGAAGCAGGCTACCTTTACCTAAATGGCTACACCTTC	CASSLEAGYLYLNGYTF
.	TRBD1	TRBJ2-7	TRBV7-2	TGTGCCAGCAGCGCCCCCAATACCCCCACCGGGACAGTCTACGAGCAGTACTTC	CASSAPNTPTGTVYEQYF
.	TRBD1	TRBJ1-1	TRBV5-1	TGCGCCAGCAGCTTGGGAGCCCGACAGGGGAACACTGAAGCTTTCTTT	CASSLGARQGNTEAFF
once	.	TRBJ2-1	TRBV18	TGTGCCAGCTCACCCCTCTCCTACAATGAGCAGTTCTTC	CASSPLSYNEQFF
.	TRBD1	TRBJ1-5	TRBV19	TGTGCCAGTAGTGGGGGACAGGGGGTCAATCAGCCCCAGCATTTT	CASSGGQGVNQPQHF
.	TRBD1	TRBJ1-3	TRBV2	TGTGCCAGCAGCCGGGGACAGGGAGCTGGAAACACCATATATTTT	CASSRGQGAGNTIYF
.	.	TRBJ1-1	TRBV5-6	TGTGCCAGCAGCTTGCAGGAGAAAGCTTTCTTT	CASSLQEKAFF
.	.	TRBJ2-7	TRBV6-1	TGTGCCAGCAGTGAAACCCTCTACGAGCAGTACTTC	CASSETLYEQYF
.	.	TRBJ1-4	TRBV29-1	TGCAGCGTCCTTGGGAGGCAGACTAATGAAAAACTGTTTTTT	CSVLGRQTNEKLFF
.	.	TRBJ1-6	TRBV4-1	TGCGCCAGCAGCCAAGAAGGTGTCATGTCACCCCTCCACTTT	CASSQEGVMSPLHF
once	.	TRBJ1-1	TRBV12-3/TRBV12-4	TGTGCCAGTCGGAGGGTGGGGAACACTGAAGCTTTCTTT	CASRRVGNTEAFF
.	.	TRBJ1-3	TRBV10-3	TGTGCCATCAGTGAGTGGGGGGCCAGGCGGAGCTCTGGAAACACCATATATTTT	CAISEWGARRSSGNTIYF
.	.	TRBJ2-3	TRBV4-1	TGCGCCAGCAGTCTGGACAACGTCGGCACAGATACGCAGTATTTT	CASSLDNVGTDTQYF
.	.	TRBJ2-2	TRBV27	TGTGCCAGCAGTCCCCCCGGACCTAGAAGTGACACCGGGGAGCTGTTTTTT	CASSPPGPRSDTGELFF
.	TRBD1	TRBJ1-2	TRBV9	TGTGCCAGCAGCGTTGGACCCGGGACAGGGGATGGCTACACCTTC	CASSVGPGTGDGYTF
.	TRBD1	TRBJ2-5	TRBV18	TGTGCCAGCTCAGGACAGGGAGAGACCCAGTACTTC	CASSGQGETQYF
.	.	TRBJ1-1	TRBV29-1	TGCAGCGTGACCACAGGGAGGGGCACTGAAGCTTTCTTT	CSVTTGRGTEAFF
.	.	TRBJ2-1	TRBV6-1	TGTGCCAGCAGTGATCGGGGATTCGGGATCTACAATGAGCAGTTCTTC	CASSDRGFGIYNEQFF
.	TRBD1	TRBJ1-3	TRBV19	TGTGCCAGTAGTAGACAGGGAGGAAACACCATATATTTT	CASSRQGGNTIYF
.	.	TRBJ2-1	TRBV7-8	TGTGCCAGCAGCTCAGCCGACCACAGGTCGAGCTCCTACAATGAGCAGTTCTTC	CASSSADHRSSSYNEQFF
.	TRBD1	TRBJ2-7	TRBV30	TGTGCCTGGAGCTTGGAGCGGACAGGGGGCGCGGAGCAGTACTTC	CAWSLERTGGAEQYF
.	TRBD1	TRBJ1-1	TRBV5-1	TGCGCCAGCAGCTTGGGCGCAGGGGGGGTTGAAGCTTTCTTT	CASSLGAGGVEAFF
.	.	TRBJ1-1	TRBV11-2	TGTGCCAGCAGCTTAGACCAGTCTAAAGCTTTCTTT	CASSLDQSKAFF
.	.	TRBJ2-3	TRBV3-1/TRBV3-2	TGTGCCAGCAGCCAAGATAGGCTAGGCACAGATACGCAGTATTTT	CASSQDRLGTDTQYF
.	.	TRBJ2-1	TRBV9	TGTGCCAATGGACGAGGCACGGGCCGCAATGAGCAGTTCTTC	CANGRGTGRNEQFF
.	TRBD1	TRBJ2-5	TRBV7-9	TGTGCCAGCAGCTTCGGGACAGGGGAGACCCAGTACTTC	CASSFGTGETQYF
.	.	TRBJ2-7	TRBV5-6	TGTGCCAGCAGCTTAATAGGGGACGAGCAGTACTTC	CASSLIGDEQYF
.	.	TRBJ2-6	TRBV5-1	TGCGCCAGCAGCCCCCCCGGGCCCGGGGCCAACGTCCTGACTTTC	CASSPPGPGANVLTF
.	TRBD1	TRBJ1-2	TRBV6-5	TGTGCCAGCAGGACGACAGGGGCCTATGGCTACACCTTC	CASRTTGAYGYTF
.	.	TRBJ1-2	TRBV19	TGTGCCAGTAGTATGGGTCCGCGCGGTGGCTACACCTTC	CASSMGPRGGYTF